The 7 T cell receptor beta chains below come from one sample, sequenced in a study of CD4 T cells in relation to SARS-CoV-2 and coronaviruses (dated by TCRdb to the early 2020s). Library preparation employed the immunoSEQ multiplex PCR assay. Held by TCRdb, this immuneACCESS table contains in-frame sequences only and omits some clones. Under half of the omission traces to an unresolved V gene where checked; the cause of the rest is unknown. This sample comprises tens of thousands of clones, around 89% of them detected only once. Jointly, the top ten make up 9.2% of the sample. Specimen: memory CD4+ T cells from PBMCs. Taken with the paper, the label for cell subset or site translates to: memory (non-naive) CD4+ T cells. The origin of the receptors is an adult with COVID-19.

To note about this clone: The limits of the CDR3 on the DNA are not certain, so only TCRdb's listed CDR3 is given. This chain links TRBV6-5 with TRBJ2-1; the DNA was not compared with TRBD2, the D call given in the table. The CDR3 spans 15 residues, counting both ends. The germline V gene encodes CDR1 MNHEY and CDR2 SVGAGI. The CDR3: CASSSSSGGKREQFF.

This rearrangement joins TRBV14 to TRBJ2-5; no definite D call. The V and J ends lost 2 bases and 0 bases respectively, with 10 bases between them. CDR1 is SGHDN, CDR2 FVKESK, per germline. The length of the CDR3 is 15 residues. Here the CDR3 DNA reads TGTGCCAGCAGCCAAATCAGCACTTACCAAGAGACCCAGTACTTC. Translation gives CASSQISTYQETQYF.

CDR3: CATSREGTTNEKLFF. CDR3 sequence (DNA): TGTGCCACCAGTAGGGAGGGTACAACTAATGAAAAACTGTTTTTT. The rearrangement uses TRBV24-1 and TRBJ1-4, with D unresolved. CDR1 is KGHDR and CDR2 is SFDVKD in the germline V gene. The CDR3 runs to 15 residues. Trimming removed 6 bases at V and 0 bases at J, with 10 bases between.

The chain couples TRBV11-2 to TRBJ2-2; maybe TRBD2 (6 bases). Germline loops: CDR1 SGHAT, CDR2 FQNNGV. This CDR3 has 14 amino acids. Trimming removed 5 bases at V and 5 bases at J, with 12 bases between. The CDR3 region has the DNA TGTGCCAGCAGCCCAGGGACTTTTACCGGGGAGCTGTTTTTT. The encoded protein is CASSPGTFTGELFF.

J is TRBJ2-7 and V is TRBV24-1; no reliable D call. Germline CDR1 is KGHDR and CDR2 is SFDVKD. This CDR3 has 13 amino acids. V was clipped by 5 bases and J by 1 base, with 8 bases between them. The CDR3 sequence: CATSAAGSYEQYF. CDR3 sequence (DNA): TGTGCCACCAGTGCTGCCGGTTCCTACGAGCAGTACTTC.

CDR3 loop: CASSLGRGNTEAFF. The CDR3 DNA is TGTGCCAGCAGCCTAGGGCGGGGGAACACTGAAGCTTTCTTT. The chain links TRBV6-6 to TRBJ1-1; D is unclear. The length of the CDR3 is 14 residues. V lost 6 bases to trimming and J lost 1 base, with 12 bases between them. CDR1 MNHNY and CDR2 SVGAGI come from the germline V gene (reference sequence).

J is TRBJ2-1 and V is TRBV12-3 or TRBV12-4; unclear D gene. This CDR3 has 13 amino acids. V dropped 4 bases and J dropped 10 bases, with 14 bases sitting between them. The CDR3 here is CASSSLRVKEQFF. The CDR3 region has the DNA TGTGCCAGCAGTTCCCTTAGGGTAAAAGAGCAGTTCTTC.